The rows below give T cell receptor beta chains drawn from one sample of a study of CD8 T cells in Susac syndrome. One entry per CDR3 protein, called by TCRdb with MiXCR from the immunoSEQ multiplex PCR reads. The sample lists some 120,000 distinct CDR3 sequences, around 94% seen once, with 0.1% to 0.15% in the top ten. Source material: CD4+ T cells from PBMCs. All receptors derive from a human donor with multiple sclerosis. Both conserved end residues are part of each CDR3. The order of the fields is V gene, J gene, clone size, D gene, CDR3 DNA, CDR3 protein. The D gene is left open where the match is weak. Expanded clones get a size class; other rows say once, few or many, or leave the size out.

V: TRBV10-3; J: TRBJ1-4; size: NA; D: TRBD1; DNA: TGTGCCATCAGTGATGGGACAGGGGTTGAAAAACTGTTTTTT; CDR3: CAISDGTGVEKLFF
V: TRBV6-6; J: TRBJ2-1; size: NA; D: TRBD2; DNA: TGTGCCAGCAGTTCGAAGCGGGGGAACTACAATGAGCAGTTCTTC; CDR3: CASSSKRGNYNEQFF
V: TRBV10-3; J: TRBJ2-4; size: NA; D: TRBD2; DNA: TGTGCCATCAGTGAGCCCAGGACTAGCACCATTCAGTACTTC; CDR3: CAISEPRTSTIQYF
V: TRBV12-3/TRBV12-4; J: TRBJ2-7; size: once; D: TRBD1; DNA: TGTGCCAGCAGTTTCCGGGACAGTTCCTACGAGCAGTACTTC; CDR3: CASSFRDSSYEQYF
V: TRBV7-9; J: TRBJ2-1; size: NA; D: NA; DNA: TGTGCCAGCAGCGACCGGCCCTCCTACAATGAGCAGTTCTTC; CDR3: CASSDRPSYNEQFF
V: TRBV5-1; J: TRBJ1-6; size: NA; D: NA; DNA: TGCGCCAGCAGAGAAGCGGGAAATTCACCCCTCCACTTT; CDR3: CASREAGNSPLHF
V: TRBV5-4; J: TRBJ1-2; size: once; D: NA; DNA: TGTGCCAGCAGCAGGACCTTGGATGGCTACACCTTC; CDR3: CASSRTLDGYTF
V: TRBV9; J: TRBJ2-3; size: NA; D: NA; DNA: TGTGCCAGCACCCCAGCCCTCCAGGGTGCAGATACGCAGTATTTT; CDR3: CASTPALQGADTQYF
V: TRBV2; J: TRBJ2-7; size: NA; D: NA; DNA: TGTGCCAGCACCTCGGCAGGGCGGACCTACGAGCAGTACTTC; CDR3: CASTSAGRTYEQYF
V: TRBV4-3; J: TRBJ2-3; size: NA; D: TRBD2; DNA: TGCGCCAGCAGCCAAGAACTACTAGCGGTTAGCACAGATACGCAGTATTTT; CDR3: CASSQELLAVSTDTQYF
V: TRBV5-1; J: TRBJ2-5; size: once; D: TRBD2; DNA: TGCGCCAGCAGCCGGGGTAGCGGGAAGCAAGAGACCCAGTACTTC; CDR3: CASSRGSGKQETQYF
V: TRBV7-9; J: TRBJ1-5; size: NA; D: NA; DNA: TGTGCCAGCAGCTTAGAGGCTCAGCCCCAGCATTTT; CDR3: CASSLEAQPQHF
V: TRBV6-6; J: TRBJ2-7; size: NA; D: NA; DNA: TGTGCCAGCACCGACGAAAATGGCTACGAGCAGTACTTC; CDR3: CASTDENGYEQYF
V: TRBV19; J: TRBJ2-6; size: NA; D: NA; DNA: TGTGCCAGTAGCAGGGGTCCTGGGGCCAACGTCCTGACTTTC; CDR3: CASSRGPGANVLTF
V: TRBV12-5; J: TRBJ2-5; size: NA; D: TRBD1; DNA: TGTGCTAGTGGTACCCTAGGGACAGCGCAAGAGACCCAGTACTTC; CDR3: CASGTLGTAQETQYF
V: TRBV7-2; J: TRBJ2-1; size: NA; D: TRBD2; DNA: TGTGCCAGCAGAAGACTAGCGTCTAGCTCCTACAATGAGCAGTTCTTC; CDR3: CASRRLASSSYNEQFF
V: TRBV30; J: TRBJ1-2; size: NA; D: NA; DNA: TGTGCCTGGAGTCCTCGGCTGGGCACAGCTAACTATGGCTACACCTTC; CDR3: CAWSPRLGTANYGYTF
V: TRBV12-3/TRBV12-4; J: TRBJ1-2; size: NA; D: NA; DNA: TGTGCCAGCAGTCCACTACTGACAGCGGAGGTCTATGGCTACACCTTC; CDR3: CASSPLLTAEVYGYTF
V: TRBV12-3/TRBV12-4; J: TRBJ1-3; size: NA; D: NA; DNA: TGTGCCAGCAGTTTATCCGGGATCTCTGGAAACACCATATATTTT; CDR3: CASSLSGISGNTIYF
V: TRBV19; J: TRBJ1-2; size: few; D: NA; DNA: TGTGCCAGTAGCCCGGGGGGGGCTAACTATGGCTACACCTTC; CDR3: CASSPGGANYGYTF
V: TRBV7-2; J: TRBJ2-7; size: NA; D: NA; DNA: TGTGCCAGCACCCTACAGGGTTTCGAGCAGTACTTC; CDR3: CASTLQGFEQYF
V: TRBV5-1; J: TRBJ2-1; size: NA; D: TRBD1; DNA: TGCGCCAGCAGCTCTCGGGACAGTCACTACAATGAGCAGTTCTTC; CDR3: CASSSRDSHYNEQFF
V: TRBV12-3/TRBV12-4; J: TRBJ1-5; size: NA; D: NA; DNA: TGTGCCAGTTCGTGGGGGGCAAATCAGCCCCAGCATTTT; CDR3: CASSWGANQPQHF
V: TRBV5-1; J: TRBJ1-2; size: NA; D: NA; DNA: TGCGCCAGCAGCTTGCAATCGCGGCAGGGAGGGGAAGGCTACACCTTC; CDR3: CASSLQSRQGGEGYTF
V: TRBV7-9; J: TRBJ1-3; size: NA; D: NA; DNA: TGTGCCAGCAGCTTATTGAGTGGCGGCGGCTCTGGAAACACCATATATTTT; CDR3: CASSLLSGGGSGNTIYF
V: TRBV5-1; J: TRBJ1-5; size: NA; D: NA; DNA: TGCGCCAGCAGCTTGGAATCAGGGTCAGGGCAGCCCCAGCATTTT; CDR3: CASSLESGSGQPQHF
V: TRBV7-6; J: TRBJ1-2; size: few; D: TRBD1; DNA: TGTGCCAGCAGCTTTACAGGGGGAAGAGGCTACACCTTC; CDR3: CASSFTGGRGYTF
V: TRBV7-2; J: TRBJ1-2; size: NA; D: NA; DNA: TGTGCCAGCAGCCCCCTTTTGGCGGATGGCTACACCTTC; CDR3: CASSPLLADGYTF
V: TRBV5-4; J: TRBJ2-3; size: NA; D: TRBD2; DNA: TGTGCCAGCAGCCCTGGGACTAGCGGTGCTAGCACAGATACGCAGTATTTT; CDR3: CASSPGTSGASTDTQYF
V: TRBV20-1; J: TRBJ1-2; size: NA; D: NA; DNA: TGCAGTGCTAGAGATCTCGGGGGGCGTGGTGGCTACACCTTC; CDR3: CSARDLGGRGGYTF
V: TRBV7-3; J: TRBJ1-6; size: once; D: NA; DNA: TGTGCCAGCAGCTTAGGCTGGGGGGATAATTCACCCCTCCACTTT; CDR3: CASSLGWGDNSPLHF
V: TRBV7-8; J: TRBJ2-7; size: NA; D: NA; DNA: TGTGCCAGCAGTTTCCCCCCCGTGCCAACCTCCTACGAGCAGTACTTC; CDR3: CASSFPPVPTSYEQYF
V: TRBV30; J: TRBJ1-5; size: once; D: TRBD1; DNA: TGTGCCTGGGACAGACAGGGCCATCAGCCCCAGCATTTT; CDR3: CAWDRQGHQPQHF
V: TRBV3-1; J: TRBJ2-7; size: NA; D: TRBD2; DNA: TGTGCCAGCAGTCGGGACTACCTCTACGAGCAGTACTTC; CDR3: CASSRDYLYEQYF
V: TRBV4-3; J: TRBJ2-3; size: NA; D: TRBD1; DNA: TGCGCCAGCAGCCTAGACAGGGCGGCACAAGATACGCAGTATTTT; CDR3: CASSLDRAAQDTQYF
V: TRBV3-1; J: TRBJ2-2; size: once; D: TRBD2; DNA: TGTGCCAGCAGCCAAGTGACTAGCGGGAGGGCCGGGGAGCTGTTTTTT; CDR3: CASSQVTSGRAGELFF
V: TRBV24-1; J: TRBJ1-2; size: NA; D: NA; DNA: TGTGCCACCAGTGATTTCCCTATGAACTATGGCTACACCTTC; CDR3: CATSDFPMNYGYTF
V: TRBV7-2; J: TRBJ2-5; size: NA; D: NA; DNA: TGTGCCAGCAGCTTAGATGTCAGGGGGACCCAGTACTTC; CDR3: CASSLDVRGTQYF
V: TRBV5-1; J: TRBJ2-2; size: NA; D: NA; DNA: TGCGCCAGCTGCCTGGGCGGGATCCGGAACGGGGAGCTGTTTTTT; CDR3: CASCLGGIRNGELFF
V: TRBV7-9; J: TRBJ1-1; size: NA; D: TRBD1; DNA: TGTGCCGGGCGGACAGGATCGTGGGACACTGAAGCTTTCTTT; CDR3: CAGRTGSWDTEAFF
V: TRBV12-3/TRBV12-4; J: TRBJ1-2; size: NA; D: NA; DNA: TGTGCCAGCAGTTTAGTGGAAGGGGATGGCTACACCTTC; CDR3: CASSLVEGDGYTF
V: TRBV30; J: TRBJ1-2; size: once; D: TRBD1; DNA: TGTGCCTGGAGTCCCCGGACAGGCTATGGCTACACCTTC; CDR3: CAWSPRTGYGYTF
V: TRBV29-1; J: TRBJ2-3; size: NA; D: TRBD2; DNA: TGCAGCGTTGAAGGACTAGCGGACGATAGAGATACGCAGTATTTT; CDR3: CSVEGLADDRDTQYF
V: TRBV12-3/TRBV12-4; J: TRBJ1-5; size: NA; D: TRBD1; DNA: TGTGCCAGCAGTTTAGCACGGACAGGGGCCGTCCAGCCCCAGCATTTT; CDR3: CASSLARTGAVQPQHF
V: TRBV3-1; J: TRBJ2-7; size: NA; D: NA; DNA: TGTGCCAGCAGCCGGGACTTACCCTACGAGCAGTACTTC; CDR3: CASSRDLPYEQYF
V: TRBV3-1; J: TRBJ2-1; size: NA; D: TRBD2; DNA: TGTGCCAGCAGCCAAGAACTAGCGGCGGGAAGTGAGCAGTTCTTC; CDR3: CASSQELAAGSEQFF
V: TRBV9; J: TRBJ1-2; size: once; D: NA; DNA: TGTGCCAGCAGCGTAGCTCCCGGGGCCCAATATGGCTACACCTTC; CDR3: CASSVAPGAQYGYTF
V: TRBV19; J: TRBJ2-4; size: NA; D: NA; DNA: TGTGCCAGTAGTCCTTCACCTGTAGCCAAAAACATTCAGTACTTC; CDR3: CASSPSPVAKNIQYF
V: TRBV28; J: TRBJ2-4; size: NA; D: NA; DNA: TGTGCCAGCAGTTTGTATTCGACAGAGCAGTACTTC; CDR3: CASSLYSTEQYF
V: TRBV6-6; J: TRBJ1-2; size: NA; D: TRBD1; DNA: TGTGCCAGCATCCCTCGGACAGGGCCCTATGGCTACACCTTC; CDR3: CASIPRTGPYGYTF
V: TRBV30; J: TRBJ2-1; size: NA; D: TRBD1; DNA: TGTGCCTGGAGTCGACAGGGGGCTAATGAGCAGTTCTTC; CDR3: CAWSRQGANEQFF
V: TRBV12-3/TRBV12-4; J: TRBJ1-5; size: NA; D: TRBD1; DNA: TGTGCCAGCAGTCCGGAGGGACAGTGGGGTCAGCCCCAGCATTTT; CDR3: CASSPEGQWGQPQHF
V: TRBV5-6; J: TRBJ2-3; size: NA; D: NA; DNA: TGTGCCAGCAGCGAACGACTCCGCACAGATACGCAGTATTTT; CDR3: CASSERLRTDTQYF
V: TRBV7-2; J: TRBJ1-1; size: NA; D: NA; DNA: TGTGCCAGCAGCTTAGCGTCAGGGGCGACCACTGAAGCTTTCTTT; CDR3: CASSLASGATTEAFF